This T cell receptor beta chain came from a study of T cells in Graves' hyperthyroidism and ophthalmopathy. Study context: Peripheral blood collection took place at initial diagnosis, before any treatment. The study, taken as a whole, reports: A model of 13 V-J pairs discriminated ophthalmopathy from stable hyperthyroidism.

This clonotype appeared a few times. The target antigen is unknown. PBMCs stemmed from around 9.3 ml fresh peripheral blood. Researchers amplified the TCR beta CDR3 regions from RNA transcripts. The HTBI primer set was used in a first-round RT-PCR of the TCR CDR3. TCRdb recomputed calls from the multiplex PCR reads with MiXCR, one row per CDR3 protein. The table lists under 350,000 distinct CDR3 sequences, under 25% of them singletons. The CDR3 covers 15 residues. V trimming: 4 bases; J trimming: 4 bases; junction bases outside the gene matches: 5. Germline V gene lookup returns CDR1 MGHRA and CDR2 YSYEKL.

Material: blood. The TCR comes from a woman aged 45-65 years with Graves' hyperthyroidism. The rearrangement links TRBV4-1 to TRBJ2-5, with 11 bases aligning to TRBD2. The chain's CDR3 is CASSLGLAEGETQYF. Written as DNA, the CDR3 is TGCGCCAGCAGCCTGGGACTAGCGGAGGGAGAGACCCAGTACTTC.